Listed below are T cell receptor beta chains from one sample, sequenced in a study of beta chain features in type 1 diabetes. The data were produced by immunoSEQ multiplex PCR, yet TCRdb's version contains in-frame clones alone and is incomplete. The sample yields 350,000 to 450,000 clones, 10% to 15% seen once. The specimen was naive CD4+ T cells from blood. These receptors all come from a woman in her late teens or twenties with type 1 diabetes. Each CDR3 is given with its conserved first and last residue. The order of the fields is D gene, J gene, CDR3 length, clone size, V gene, CDR3 DNA, CDR3 protein. A D gene is named only where the DNA matches it firmly. Part of the rows lack a size; the others show once, few, many or a class for expanded clones.

d_call: NA
j_call: TRBJ2-7
cdr3_length: 14
clone_size: NA
v_call: TRBV5-1
cdr3_nt: TGCGCCAGCAGCTTGGGCTCCGGGACCTACGAGCAGTACTTC
cdr3_aa: CASSLGSGTYEQYF

d_call: TRBD2
j_call: TRBJ2-3
cdr3_length: 15
clone_size: few
v_call: TRBV7-9
cdr3_nt: TGTGCCAGCAACGATCTAGCGGGGGCAACAGATACGCAGTATTTT
cdr3_aa: CASNDLAGATDTQYF

d_call: NA
j_call: TRBJ2-1
cdr3_length: 14
clone_size: NA
v_call: TRBV27
cdr3_nt: TGTGCCAGCAAGAAGGGGCCGGGCTACAATGAGCAGTTCTTC
cdr3_aa: CASKKGPGYNEQFF

d_call: NA
j_call: TRBJ1-1
cdr3_length: 14
clone_size: few
v_call: TRBV5-6
cdr3_nt: TGTGCCAGCAGGTACCGTCGCAGGCAGACTGAAGCTTTCTTT
cdr3_aa: CASRYRRRQTEAFF

d_call: NA
j_call: TRBJ1-2
cdr3_length: 12
clone_size: few
v_call: TRBV19
cdr3_nt: TGTGCCAGCCTGAACAGGGTGGAAGGCTACACCTTC
cdr3_aa: CASLNRVEGYTF

d_call: NA
j_call: TRBJ2-7
cdr3_length: 14
clone_size: NA
v_call: TRBV9
cdr3_nt: TGTGCCAGCAGCGTAGGGCGGGCCTCCTACGAGCAGTACTTC
cdr3_aa: CASSVGRASYEQYF

d_call: NA
j_call: TRBJ1-2
cdr3_length: 14
clone_size: few
v_call: TRBV11-3
cdr3_nt: TGTGCCAGCAGCTTAGAAAGCGCTGCGGATGGCTACACCTTC
cdr3_aa: CASSLESAADGYTF

d_call: NA
j_call: TRBJ1-1
cdr3_length: 12
clone_size: NA
v_call: TRBV30
cdr3_nt: TGTGCCTGGATCAGGGGTTCCGCTGAAGCTTTCTTT
cdr3_aa: CAWIRGSAEAFF

d_call: NA
j_call: TRBJ1-5
cdr3_length: 14
clone_size: NA
v_call: TRBV27
cdr3_nt: TGTGCCAGCCGCGGACAAAGTAGCAATCAGCCCCAGCATTTT
cdr3_aa: CASRGQSSNQPQHF

d_call: NA
j_call: TRBJ1-3
cdr3_length: 17
clone_size: NA
v_call: TRBV15
cdr3_nt: TGTGCCACCAGCAGAGATCGTGGCGGCGCCTCTGGAAACACCATATATTTT
cdr3_aa: CATSRDRGGASGNTIYF

d_call: NA
j_call: TRBJ1-1
cdr3_length: 15
clone_size: NA
v_call: TRBV7-9
cdr3_nt: TGTGCCAGCAGCTTCCGTCCGACAGTGAACACTGAAGCTTTCTTT
cdr3_aa: CASSFRPTVNTEAFF

d_call: NA
j_call: TRBJ1-2
cdr3_length: 13
clone_size: NA
v_call: TRBV9
cdr3_nt: TGTGCCAGCAGCGTGGACAGTAACTATGGCTACACCTTC
cdr3_aa: CASSVDSNYGYTF

d_call: NA
j_call: TRBJ2-7
cdr3_length: 13
clone_size: NA
v_call: TRBV5-1
cdr3_nt: TGCGCCAGCAGCTTGGAGACGGGCTACGAGCAGTACTTC
cdr3_aa: CASSLETGYEQYF